This passage covers 23 T cell receptor beta chains from one sample sequenced in a study of cytomegalovirus exposure and HLA in healthy donors. The PCR employed 60 Vbeta primers together with 13 Jbeta primers. Profiled with immunoSEQ multiplex PCR; TCRdb holds only in-frame clones, not every one. The sample shows roughly 120,000 clones, approximately 81% of them seen only once. Sequences were obtained from PBMCs. The receptor set was obtained from a woman aged 40-49 years in good health and CMV-seronegative.

V and J are TRBV2 and TRBJ2-3, with TRBD1 matching over 9 bases. Per germline, CDR1 SNHLY and CDR2 FYNNEI. The V gene end was trimmed by 7 bases and the J gene end by 0 bases; junction bases not matched to a gene: 8. The CDR3 spans 16 residues. CDR3: CASTPWTGASTDTQYF. In DNA form, the CDR3 reads TGTGCCAGCACGCCTTGGACAGGGGCGAGCACAGATACGCAGTATTTT. The full variable domain, its missing parts supplied by reference TRBV2 and TRBJ2-3, is EPEVTQTPSHQVTQMGQEVILRCVPISNHLYFYWYRQILGQKVEFLVSFYNNEISEKSEIFDDQFSVERPDGSNFTLKIRSTKLEDSAMYFCASTPWTGASTDTQYFGPGTRLTVL.

V gene TRBV6-5 combines with J gene TRBJ2-5, with 7 positions matching TRBD1. The germline V gene has CDR1 MNHEY and CDR2 SVGAGI. With V trimmed by 0 bases and J by 4 bases, 5 bases remained unmatched. This CDR3 has 15 amino acids. This CDR3 reads CASSYSDGTAETQYF. The CDR3 DNA sequence: TGTGCCAGCAGTTACTCGGACGGGACAGCAGAGACCCAGTACTTC.

This sequence joins TRBV28 and TRBJ2-2, with 11 bases matching TRBD1. J gave up 7 bases and V 10 bases, and 17 bases lay outside the gene matches. CDR1 is MDHEN, CDR2 SYDVKM, per germline. This CDR3 has 17 residues. The CDR3 DNA sequence: TGTGCCACCACCCTTCTGGAGTGGGGACAGGGGGACGGGGAGCTGTTTTTT. This encodes CATTLLEWGQGDGELFF.

This clone was seen more than once but under ten times. The rearrangement uses TRBV2 and TRBJ2-3; 9 bases line up with TRBD2. Per the germline V gene, CDR1 is SNHLY and CDR2 is FYNNEI. Unmatched junction bases numbered 16, after V lost 7 bases and J lost 2 bases. The CDR3 consists of 18 residues. As DNA, the CDR3 is TGTGCCAGCATAGATGGGGGGTTGCTAGCGGGGCACACAGATACGCAGTATTTT. Translation gives CASIDGGLLAGHTDTQYF. Based on the CDR3 plus reference TRBV2 and TRBJ2-3, the full variable domain is EPEVTQTPSHQVTQMGQEVILRCVPISNHLYFYWYRQILGQKVEFLVSFYNNEISEKSEIFDDQFSVERPDGSNFTLKIRSTKLEDSAMYFCASIDGGLLAGHTDTQYFGPGTRLTVL.

This clone was seen a single time. V gene TRBV18 combines with J gene TRBJ2-2; no reliable D call. The CDR3 is 14 residues long. The germline V gene encodes CDR1 KGHSH and CDR2 LQKENI. V was clipped by 0 bases and J by 5 bases, with 7 bases between them. CDR3 region: CASSPPTGTGELFF. The CDR3 DNA sequence: TGTGCCAGCTCACCACCGACTGGGACCGGGGAGCTGTTTTTT.

The V and J genes are TRBV10-3 and TRBJ1-2, with unresolved D. Trimming stripped 3 bases from V and 2 bases from J, with 10 bases between. CDR3 length equals 14 residues. Germline V gene data show CDR1 as ENHRY and CDR2 as SYGVKD. CDR3: CAISENPRNYGYTF. The CDR3 DNA reads as TGTGCCATCAGTGAAAACCCCCGGAACTATGGCTACACCTTC.

The chain combines TRBV2 with TRBJ1-3; possible D gene TRBD1, 5 bases. The CDR3 is 15 residues long. Trimming removed 2 bases from V and 0 bases from J, with 8 bases in between. Germline values: CDR1 SNHLY, CDR2 FYNNEI. The CDR3 protein is CASSELRDSGNTIYF. The CDR3 nucleotides are TGTGCCAGCAGTGAACTCAGGGACTCTGGAAACACCATATATTTT.

This clone was observed a few times. The V and J genes are TRBV7-9 and TRBJ1-3; possibly TRBD1 for D (5 bases). The CDR3 sequence is 14 residues long. V was cut by 5 bases and J by 2 bases, with 10 bases left in between. CDR1 and CDR2 from the germline V gene are SEHNR and FQNEAQ (reference sequence). Written as DNA, the CDR3 is TGTGCCAGCAGCCCTTGGACAACTGGAAACACCATATATTTT. Its translation is CASSPWTTGNTIYF.

V gene TRBV11-1 combines with J gene TRBJ2-1; 13 nucleotides align to TRBD2. The V segment lost 5 bases and the J segment 0 bases; nucleotides outside the gene matches: 10. This CDR3 contains 19 residues. The germline gives CDR1 SGHAT, CDR2 FQDESV (reference sequence). The CDR3 loop is CASSLGTSGESSSYNEQFF. As DNA, the CDR3 is TGTGCCAGCAGCCTCGGGACTAGCGGGGAGTCCTCCTCCTACAATGAGCAGTTCTTC.

The chain carries TRBV7-2 and TRBJ1-5; D uncertain. The CDR3 covers 16 residues. Trimming took off 6 bases at V and 5 bases at J, with 20 bases between the two ends. Germline values: CDR1 SGHTA, CDR2 FQGNSA. The CDR3 spells CASRLSGRGVDQPQHF. The CDR3 coding sequence is TGTGCCAGCAGGTTATCGGGTCGCGGCGTTGATCAGCCCCAGCATTTT.

This chain joins TRBV19 and TRBJ1-4, with no clear D. Germline V CDR1 and CDR2: LNHDA, SQIVND (reference sequence). The V end was cut by 4 bases, the J end by 8 bases, with 11 bases between. The CDR3 spans 13 residues. This CDR3 is CASSRAGLEKLFF. CDR3 DNA: TGTGCCAGTAGTAGGGCAGGTCTAGAAAAACTGTTTTTT.

This chain connects TRBV27 to TRBJ1-6, with D possibly being TRBD1 (6 bases). CDR3 length equals 15 residues. Trimming took 2 bases from V and 5 from J, leaving 10 bases between them. Germline-derived CDR1 and CDR2 are MNHEY and SMNVEV (reference sequence). The CDR3 region has the DNA TGTGCCAGCAGTTTAATGGGGGCCAATAATTCACCCCTCCACTTT. It codes for CASSLMGANNSPLHF.

V and J are TRBV7-2 and TRBJ1-1; D is possibly TRBD1 (5 bases). Germline CDR1 reads SGHTA; CDR2 reads FQGNSA. V was trimmed by 4 bases and J by 1 base, leaving 13 bases between them. CDR3 length: 15 amino acids. The CDR3 DNA reads as TGTGCCAGCAGCTCGAGGCAGGGCAGGAACACTGAAGCTTTCTTT. This gives the protein CASSSRQGRNTEAFF.

The chain is built from TRBV29-1 and TRBJ1-1, with D perhaps TRBD1 (5 bases). V lost 7 bases and J lost 6, with 18 bases in between. The germline CDR1 and CDR2 sequences are SQVTM and ANQGSEA. This CDR3 spans 13 amino acids. In nucleotides, the CDR3 is TGCAGCGCCCCTAACGTTGTAGGGGCTGAAGCTTTCTTT. This encodes CSAPNVVGAEAFF.

For the CDR3, the DNA is TGTGCCAGCAGCTTAGGTCGGTGGGTTGGGCCCTCTAAAACAGATACGCAGTATTTT. It translates to CASSLGRWVGPSKTDTQYF. This chain joins TRBV5-4 and TRBJ2-3; D remains ambiguous. The CDR3 contains 19 residues. Per germline, CDR1 SGHNT and CDR2 YYREEE (reference sequence). Trimming stripped 2 bases from V and 3 bases from J, with 25 bases between.

The chain couples TRBV27 to TRBJ2-7, with unresolved D. The CDR3 is 15 amino acids. Germline V lookup: CDR1 MNHEY, CDR2 SMNVEV (reference sequence). V dropped 2 bases and J dropped 1 base, with 12 bases sitting between them. DNA for the CDR3: TGTGCCAGCAGTTTACGCCGAGGAAGTTCCTACGAGCAGTACTTC. This codes for CASSLRRGSSYEQYF.

Only a few counts were recorded for this clone. V gene TRBV6-1 combines with J gene TRBJ1-2, with a weak D call TRBD1 (6 bases). CDR1 and CDR2 (germline): MNHNS, SASEGT. The V end lost 2 bases, the J end lost 2 bases, and 9 bases lay between the germline ends. This CDR3 has 14 residues. CDR3 sequence reads: CASSETGTNYGYTF. The CDR3, as DNA: TGTGCCAGCAGTGAAACCGGGACAAACTATGGCTACACCTTC.

The V and J genes are TRBV28 and TRBJ2-2, with D perhaps TRBD2 (5 bases). The CDR3 loop spans 15 amino acids. Trimming removed 7 bases from V and 2 bases from J, with 14 bases in between. In germline, CDR1 is MDHEN, CDR2 SYDVKM. The CDR3 loop reads CASTMAGVNTGELFF. In DNA form, the CDR3 reads TGTGCCAGCACAATGGCCGGGGTTAACACCGGGGAGCTGTTTTTT.

The gene calls are TRBV18 and TRBJ2-3; D may be TRBD2 (6 bases). The germline gives CDR1 KGHSH, CDR2 LQKENI. V lost 4 bases and J lost 1, with 9 bases in between. The CDR3 is 14 amino acids. The CDR3 DNA reads TGTGCCAGCTCACGTAGCGGCCGCACAGATACGCAGTATTTT. This gives the protein CASSRSGRTDTQYF.

This clone was seen only once. The V call is TRBV19, the J call TRBJ2-2; D may be TRBD1 (6 bases). V was clipped by 4 bases and J by 2 bases, with 14 bases between them. The CDR3 length is 16 residues. Germline-derived CDR1 and CDR2 are LNHDA and SQIVND (reference sequence). The CDR3 nucleotides are TGTGCCAGTAGTAAACAGGACAGATTAAACACCGGGGAGCTGTTTTTT. It translates to CASSKQDRLNTGELFF.

The chain combines TRBV10-1 with TRBJ2-3; maybe TRBD2 (5 bases). Looked up from germline, CDR1 is WNHNN and CDR2 is SYGVQD (reference sequence). The CDR3 loop spans 15 amino acids. V was shortened by 3 bases and J by 6 bases, with 16 bases between the two germline ends. The CDR3 region is CASSDKWENWDTQYF. The DNA of the CDR3 is TGCGCCAGCAGTGATAAGTGGGAGAATTGGGATACGCAGTATTTT.

This sequence joins TRBV5-1 and TRBJ2-3, with 9 bases aligning to TRBD1. V lost 0 bases to trimming and J lost 4 bases; unmatched junction nucleotides: 3. Per the germline V gene, CDR1 is SGHRS and CDR2 is YFSETQ. The CDR3 runs to 15 residues. DNA for the CDR3: TGCGCCAGCAGCTTGGGACAGGGGGGCGCAGATACGCAGTATTTT. Encoded protein: CASSLGQGGADTQYF.

The chain employs TRBV11-3 and TRBJ2-7; tentatively, D is TRBD2 (5 bases). The germline V gene has CDR1 SGHNT and CDR2 YENEEA. Trimming removed 5 bases at V and 7 bases at J, with 15 bases between. This CDR3 has 13 residues. In nucleotides, the CDR3 is TGTGCCAGCAGCCCCAACGCGGGTGGAGAGCAGTACTTC. Translating gives CASSPNAGGEQYF.